The 2 T cell receptor beta chains below come from one sample, sequenced in a study of response to subunit inactivated influenza vaccine. MiXCR was run by TCRdb on the RT-PCR reads, yielding one entry per CDR3 protein. This sample has 630,000 or so distinct CDR3 sequences, with about 15% found just once. Sequences were derived from PBMCs from blood, sampled 11 to 12 days after vaccination. These receptors all stem from a man aged 50-59 years who received an inactivated influenza vaccine.

In this sample, this clonotype turned up a few times. V and J are TRBV2 and TRBJ2-5; D not certain. The CDR3 is 12 amino acids. Trimming removed 4 bases at V and 5 bases at J, with 8 bases between. In germline, CDR1 is SNHLY, CDR2 FYNNEI. CDR3 protein: CASSVVAETQYF. CDR3 DNA sequence: TGTGCCAGCAGTGTTGTTGCGGAGACCCAGTACTTC.

The chain couples TRBV20-1 to TRBJ2-3; D remains unclear. V lost 5 bases and J lost 2, with 11 bases in between. The CDR3 covers 13 residues. Germline assignment: CDR1 DFQATT and CDR2 SNEGSKA (reference sequence). The CDR3 coding sequence is TGCAGTGCTGAACTCACTATCACAGATACGCAGTATTTT. Protein: CSAELTITDTQYF.